Below, 22 T cell receptor beta chains from the same sample are listed, as sequenced in a study of CD8+CD57+ T cells in acquired aplastic anemia. TCR beta VDJ and CDR3 profiling used genomic DNA as template. TCRdb itself ran the reads through MiXCR, one entry per CDR3 protein. Of 150,000 or so distinct CDR3 sequences in the sample, roughly 48% are singletons; the top ten hold around 3%. All patients picked for sequencing had shown, by flow cytometry, an expansion of CD8+CD57+ cells. Sequencing used sorted CD4+, CD8+, or CD8+CD57+ T cells (not recorded which) from PBMCs. The source of these receptors is a human donor with aplastic anemia.

This clonotype was seen a single time. A clone one base away is much larger, so this may be a read error. The chain combines TRBV5-1 with TRBJ2-1, with TRBD2 matching over 7 bases. The CDR3 spans 15 residues. The germline V gene encodes CDR1 SGHRS and CDR2 YFSETQ. This chain's CDR3 is CGSSPGGSSYNEQFF. The CDR3 DNA follows: TGCGGCAGCAGTCCGGGGGGTAGCTCCTACAATGAGCAGTTCTTC.

The V and J genes are TRBV20-1 and TRBJ2-5; D uncertain. This CDR3 spans 14 amino acids. V was shortened by 2 bases and J by 4 bases, with 14 bases between the two germline ends. Looked up from germline, CDR1 is DFQATT and CDR2 is SNEGSKA (reference sequence). CDR3 region: CSARPYVWAETQYF. CDR3 DNA sequence: TGCAGTGCTAGACCCTACGTTTGGGCAGAGACCCAGTACTTC.

This clonotype was observed many times. The chain recombines TRBV5-4 with TRBJ2-3; tentatively, D is TRBD2 (6 bases). V was trimmed by 2 bases and J by 4 bases, leaving 17 bases between them. The germline gives CDR1 SGHNT, CDR2 YYREEE (reference sequence). The CDR3 contains 16 residues. DNA of the CDR3: TGTGCCAGCAGCTTTATGGTCGGGGGAGGCTCAGATACGCAGTATTTT. This translates into CASSFMVGGGSDTQYF.

This clonotype was counted at least ten times. The rearrangement joins TRBV7-2 to TRBJ1-3; D is undetermined. Germline CDR1 SGHTA, CDR2 FQGNSA. This CDR3 has 14 residues. V lost 4 bases and J lost 1, with 8 bases in between. The CDR3 loop is CASSSQSSGNTIYF. The CDR3 DNA reads TGTGCCAGCAGCTCGCAGTCGTCTGGAAACACCATATATTTT. The full variable domain, completed using reference TRBV7-2 and TRBJ1-3, is GAGVSQSPSNKVTEKGKDVELRCDPISGHTALYWYRQSLGQGLEFLIYFQGNSAPDKSGLPSDRFSAERTGGSVSTLTIQRTQQEDSAVYLCASSSQSSGNTIYFGEGSWLTVV.

The CDR3 bases are TGCAGTGCTAGCAACGGAAACACCATATATTTT. This codes for CSASNGNTIYF. This rearrangement joins TRBV20-1 to TRBJ1-3; D ambiguous. The CDR3 loop spans 11 amino acids. In germline, CDR1 is DFQATT, CDR2 SNEGSKA (reference sequence). V was trimmed by 3 bases and J by 4 bases, leaving 4 bases between them.

The chain recombines TRBV24-1 with TRBJ1-5, with TRBD1 matching over 9 bases. This CDR3 has 14 amino acids. Germline lookup yields CDR1 KGHDR and CDR2 SFDVKD. Germline trimming cut 5 bases from V and 6 bases from J; bases unmatched to any gene: 4. The DNA of the CDR3 is TGTGCCACCAGTGCGGGACAGGGTGGTCAGCCCCAGCATTTT. It encodes CATSAGQGGQPQHF.

At least ten counts were recorded for this clonotype. The V call is TRBV9, the J call TRBJ1-1; TRBD1 agrees at 8 bases. CDR1 and CDR2 from the germline V gene are SGDLS and YYNGEE. CDR3 size: 15 residues. V shed 5 bases, J shed 1 base, and the junction held 7 bases outside the gene matches. The CDR3, as DNA: TGTGCCAGCAGTATGTCTGGACAGGGGAACACTGAAGCTTTCTTT. Protein product: CASSMSGQGNTEAFF.

This clonotype was detected only a few times. The genes are TRBV9 and TRBJ2-7; TRBD1 agrees at 9 bases. Germline V gives CDR1 SGDLS, CDR2 YYNGEE. The V and J ends lost 3 bases and 3 bases, in that order; junction bases with no gene match: 7. The length of the CDR3 is 15 residues. The CDR3 nucleotides read TGTGCCAGCAGCGGCGGGACAGGGCTCGGCTACGAGCAGTACTTC. Translated: CASSGGTGLGYEQYF. The full variable domain, completed using reference TRBV9 and TRBJ2-7, is DSGVTQTPKHLITATGQRVTLRCSPRSGDLSVYWYQQSLDQGLQFLIQYYNGEERAKGNILERFSAQQFPDLHSELNLSSLELGDSALYFCASSGGTGLGYEQYFGPGTRLTVT.

The rearrangement joins TRBV9 to TRBJ2-7, with D possibly matching TRBD2 (5 bases). The CDR3 has 14 residues. V lost 3 bases and J 6 bases, leaving 16 bases between the germline ends. Germline-derived CDR1 and CDR2 are SGDLS and YYNGEE. The chain's CDR3 is CASSGPGSTAEQYF. DNA for the CDR3: TGTGCCAGCAGCGGTCCGGGAAGCACGGCCGAGCAGTACTTC.

A note on this clonotype: Since the CDR3 does not end with the conserved phenylalanine or tryptophan, this likely comes from a read error. The CDR3 DNA follows: TGTGCCTGGGCTCCCGGCAGCGGGCAAGAGACCCAGTACCTC. It is translated as CAWAPGSGQETQYL. This chain joins TRBV30 and TRBJ2-5; tentatively, D is TRBD2 (6 bases). The CDR3 consists of 14 residues. Germline V lookup: CDR1 GTSNPN, CDR2 SVGIG (reference sequence). The V end was cut by 5 bases, the J end by 2 bases, with 15 bases between.

In this sample, this clonotype turned up many times. The chain uses TRBV6-2 or TRBV6-3 and TRBJ2-7, with TRBD2 identical over 8 bases. Germline CDR1 is MNHEY and CDR2 is SVGEGT. This CDR3 spans 14 amino acids. J was trimmed by 3 bases and V by 6 bases; bases with no gene match: 7. DNA of the CDR3: TGTGCCAGCAGCAACCCGGGACTAGTCTACGAGCAGTACTTC. It encodes CASSNPGLVYEQYF.

This clonotype was picked up a small number of times. The chain has TRBV6-1 and TRBJ1-1, with TRBD1 as a possible D gene (6 bases). Germline-derived CDR1 and CDR2 are MNHNS and SASEGT. V lost 2 bases and J 0 bases, leaving 13 bases between the germline ends. This CDR3 has 16 amino acids. The CDR3 DNA reads TGTGCCAGCAGTGAAAGCAGGGGATTCATGAACACTGAAGCTTTCTTT. It yields the protein CASSESRGFMNTEAFF.

This clonotype was recorded once. The chain joins TRBV4-3 to TRBJ1-3; D is uncertain. There are 16 residues in the CDR3. CDR1 is LGHNA, CDR2 YSLEER, per germline. Trimming took off 4 bases at V and 0 bases at J, with 13 bases between the two ends. The CDR3 region is CASSPYTGSSGNTIYF. CDR3 nucleotides: TGCGCCAGCAGCCCCTATACGGGGAGCTCTGGAAACACCATATATTTT.

The chain couples TRBV7-3 to TRBJ2-3; 10 bases agree with TRBD2. The ends lost 2 bases at V and 15 bases at J; junction bases unmatched: 14. CDR3 length equals 15 residues. Germline V CDR1 and CDR2: SGHTA, FQGTGA. CDR3 residues: CASSLGASGSGKRYF. The CDR3 DNA follows: TGTGCCAGCAGCTTAGGGGCTAGCGGGAGTGGAAAGAGATATTTT.

The V and J genes are TRBV12-3 or TRBV12-4 and TRBJ2-5; no definite D call. This CDR3 has 14 amino acids. The V gene lost 1 base and the J gene lost 3 bases, with 9 bases spanning the gap. This CDR3 is CASSLDGLKETQYF. CDR3 sequence (DNA): TGTGCCAGCAGTTTAGATGGCCTGAAAGAGACCCAGTACTTC.

This sequence joins TRBV19 and TRBJ2-3; 11 nucleotides agree with TRBD2. J gave up 4 bases and V 6 bases, and 3 bases lay outside the gene matches. The CDR3 has 14 amino acids. Looked up from germline, CDR1 is LNHDA and CDR2 is SQIVND (reference sequence). CDR3 residues: CASRLAGAADTQYF. The CDR3 nucleotides read TGTGCCAGTAGACTAGCGGGAGCGGCAGATACGCAGTATTTT.

For this clonotype: The junction departs from the called germline gene at one end, perhaps through a read error. The chain uses TRBV7-9 and TRBJ1-5; D not certain. Germline V CDR1 and CDR2: SEHNR, FQNEAQ (reference sequence). The CDR3 length is 13 residues. The CDR3 reads CASSLVSNEPQHF. As DNA, the CDR3 is TGTGCCAGCAGCTTAGTCTCCAATGAGCCCCAGCATTTT.

This clonotype turned up a few times. At one end the junction does not follow the germline gene, possibly because of a read error. V and J are TRBV28 and TRBJ1-1, with TRBD1 as a possible D gene (6 bases). The CDR3 contains 16 residues. Germline lookup yields CDR1 MDHEN and CDR2 SYDVKM. CDR3 sequence reads: CACSEGGGLGNTEAFF. CDR3 nucleotide sequence: TGTGCCTGCAGTGAGGGGGGGGGACTCGGGAACACTGAAGCTTTCTTT.

This clonotype has more than one count but fewer than ten. The chain employs TRBV5-6 and TRBJ2-1; no clear D gene. Germline V gives CDR1 SGHDT, CDR2 YYEEEE. The CDR3 extends over 12 amino acids. V was pared by 0 bases and J by 7 bases, with 5 bases between. CDR3 bases: TGTGCCAGCAGCTTGGATGGGAATGAGCAGTTCTTC. Translated: CASSLDGNEQFF.

This sequence joins TRBV20-1 and TRBJ2-5; the D is unclear. Germline V lookup: CDR1 DFQATT, CDR2 SNEGSKA (reference sequence). The CDR3 length is 12 residues. V was trimmed by 1 base and J by 5 bases, leaving 8 bases between them. As DNA, the CDR3 is TGCAGTGCTAGAGTAAGGACGGAGACCCAGTACTTC. Its protein is CSARVRTETQYF.

Remarks on this clonotype: This may be a read error, as it is one base from a much larger clone. The chain uses TRBV5-6 and TRBJ2-7; D assignment may be TRBD1 or TRBD2 (5 bases each). Between the trimmed V and J ends, which lost 4 bases and 4 bases, there was a span of 15 bases. Germline V CDR1 and CDR2: SGHDT, YYEEEE. The CDR3 has 14 amino acids. CDR3 protein: CASSPGGREYEQYF. The CDR3 bases are TGTGCCAGCAGCCCTGGGGGAAGAGAGTACGAGCAGTACTTC.

The chain carries TRBV20-1 and TRBJ2-7; D is unresolved. Germline CDR1 is DFQATT and CDR2 is SNEGSKA (reference sequence). V was shortened by 6 bases and J by 5 bases, with 14 bases between the two germline ends. The CDR3 runs to 12 residues. CDR3 protein: CSARWDRDEQYF. In DNA, the CDR3 is TGCAGTGCCAGATGGGATCGTGACGAGCAGTACTTC.